The present T cell receptor (beta chain) was sequenced within a study of cytomegalovirus exposure and HLA in healthy donors. Study-wide results and limits: In a later analysis, DRB1 alleles had the most associated TCRs; HLA-C alleles the fewest.

The V gene's germline CDR1 is SNHLY and CDR2 FYNNEI. The CDR3 runs to 14 residues. V gave up 8 bases and J gave up 1 base, with 12 bases separating them. For this clone: The antigen remains unidentified.

PCR primers comprised 60 Vbeta and 13 Jbeta primers. Repertoires were generated with immunoSEQ multiplex PCR, while TCRdb's copy carries only in-frame clones and drops some. The sample has 99,000 or so clones; around four fifths are singletons. The receptor comes from a middle-aged woman in good health and CMV-seropositive. This sequence joins TRBV2 and TRBJ1-3, with D uncertain. What was sequenced was PBMCs. In DNA, the CDR3 is TGTGCCAGCCATTGGGGAGGTTCTGGAAACACCATATATTTT. Residues: CASHWGGSGNTIYF.